One and the same sample provided the 17 T cell receptor beta chains below, sequenced in a study of shared clonotypes between healthy human individuals. Here immunoSEQ multiplex PCR was the method, and the copy in TCRdb shows in-frame clones only, minus some. The data show about half a million clones, almost 80% seen once. Sequences were obtained from PBMCs. The receptors derive from a woman aged 40 to 50 in good health. Some clones in this sample may be carry-over from other donors' samples.

The chain links TRBV30 to TRBJ2-7, with D perhaps TRBD2 (6 bases). The CDR3 is 14 amino acids. V was pared by 5 bases and J by 2 bases, with 16 bases between. Germline CDR1 GTSNPN, CDR2 SVGIG (reference sequence). The CDR3 loop reads CAWHPRDLAYEQYF. CDR3 sequence (DNA): TGTGCCTGGCACCCCCGGGACTTAGCCTACGAGCAGTACTTC.

V gene TRBV15 combines with J gene TRBJ2-3, with D perhaps being TRBD1 or TRBD2 (5 bases each). Germline CDR1 is LNHNV and CDR2 is YYDKDF (reference sequence). Between the trimmed V and J ends, which lost 2 bases and 5 bases, there was a span of 14 bases. The CDR3 runs to 15 residues. Here the CDR3 DNA reads TGTGCCACCAGCAGACCCGGGACCCCCGAAGATACGCAGTATTTT. As protein: CATSRPGTPEDTQYF. Supplemented by reference TRBV15 and TRBJ2-3, the full variable domain reads DAMVIQNPRYQVTQFGKPVTLSCSQTLNHNVMYWYQQKSSQAPKLLFHYYDKDFNNEADTPDNFQSRRPNTSFCFLDIRSPGLGDTAMYLCATSRPGTPEDTQYFGPGTRLTVL.

This clone was detected a few times. The chain uses TRBV6-1 and TRBJ2-5, with a weak D call TRBD1 (6 bases). The CDR3 contains 14 residues. Trimming pared 3 bases from V and 5 bases from J, leaving 13 bases between. Germline CDR1 is MNHNS and CDR2 is SASEGT. DNA for the CDR3: TGTGCCAGCAGTGACCGGGACAAAGGGGAGACCCAGTACTTC. This translates into CASSDRDKGETQYF.

The rearrangement joins TRBV7-9 to TRBJ2-7; 8 bases agree with TRBD1. The CDR3 has 13 amino acids. Germline CDR1 is SEHNR and CDR2 is FQNEAQ (reference sequence). Trimming removed 4 bases from V and 9 bases from J; junction bases left unmatched: 8. CDR3 in amino acids: CASSSDTGGWQYF. In DNA form, the CDR3 reads TGTGCCAGCAGCTCCGATACAGGGGGGTGGCAGTACTTC.

The chain has TRBV29-1 and TRBJ2-2; TRBD2 agrees at 7 bases. Germline loops: CDR1 SQVTM, CDR2 ANQGSEA. The V gene end was trimmed by 0 bases and the J gene end by 7 bases; junction bases not matched to a gene: 2. This CDR3 has 13 amino acids. The DNA for the CDR3 is TGCAGCGTTGAAGATACGGGGGGCGGGGAGCTGTTTTTT. Amino acid sequence: CSVEDTGGGELFF.

This chain joins TRBV5-1 and TRBJ1-3; TRBD1 is a possible D gene (6 bases). V gave up 5 bases and J gave up 8 bases, with 23 bases separating them. This CDR3 spans 16 amino acids. Looked up from germline, CDR1 is SGHRS and CDR2 is YFSETQ. The CDR3 DNA sequence: TGCGCCAGCAGACCCGGGGGGGGCAGCCGAACGGACACCATATATTTT. Its translation: CASRPGGGSRTDTIYF. Variable domain in full (rest from reference TRBV5-1 and TRBJ1-3): KAGVTQTPRYLIKTRGQQVTLSCSPISGHRSVSWYQQTPGQGLQFLFEYFSETQRNKGNFPGRFSGRQFSNSRSEMNVSTLELGDSALYLCASRPGGGSRTDTIYFGEGSWLTVV.

The chain uses TRBV4-1 and TRBJ2-1, with D perhaps given as TRBD1 or TRBD2 (5 bases each). The CDR3 spans 15 residues. V shed 2 bases and J shed 3 bases, with 11 bases lying between them. Germline V gives CDR1 MGHRA, CDR2 YSYEKL. CDR3 DNA sequence: TGCGCCAGCAGCCAAAACGGGGACCACTACAATGAGCAGTTCTTC. Translating it yields CASSQNGDHYNEQFF.

CDR3 sequence reads: CASSLLGLADSVDEQFF. As DNA, the CDR3 is TGTGCCAGCAGTTTGCTCGGGCTAGCGGACTCCGTGGATGAGCAGTTCTTC. The chain carries TRBV28 and TRBJ2-1; 7 nucleotides match TRBD2. The V gene's germline CDR1 is MDHEN and CDR2 SYDVKM. This CDR3 has 17 amino acids. J was trimmed by 8 bases and V by 3 bases; bases with no gene match: 16. Full variable domain (rest looked up from reference TRBV28 and TRBJ2-1): DVKVTQSSRYLVKRTGEKVFLECVQDMDHENMFWYRQDPGLGLRLIYFSYDVKMKEKGDIPEGYSVSREKKERFSLILESASTNQTSMYLCASSLLGLADSVDEQFFGPGTRLTVL.

The chain is built from TRBV19 and TRBJ2-5; D unresolved. The CDR3 runs 13 residues. Germline CDR1 and CDR2: LNHDA and SQIVND (reference sequence). Between the trimmed V and J ends, which lost 3 bases and 0 bases, there was a span of 5 bases. The DNA of the CDR3 is TGTGCCAGTAGTATTGACCACCAAGAGACCCAGTACTTC. The encoded protein is CASSIDHQETQYF.

Comment on this clone: Since a far larger clone is one base different, this is likely a read error. The rearrangement uses TRBV4-2 and TRBJ2-1; D unresolved. From germline, CDR1 is LGHNA and CDR2 YNFKEQ. V shed 1 base and J shed 9 bases, with 13 bases lying between them. CDR3 length: 14 amino acids. Here the CDR3 DNA reads TGTGCCAGCAGCCAAGGCCAGGAAGTAAGTGAGCAGTTCTTC. Translation gives CASSQGQEVSEQFF.

This clone was detected once. This chain connects TRBV4-3 to TRBJ1-3, with a tentative D call TRBD1 (6 bases). Per the germline V gene, CDR1 is LGHNA and CDR2 is YSLEER. This CDR3 has 17 residues. Between the trimmed V and J ends, which lost 0 bases and 3 bases, there was a span of 15 bases. The CDR3 nucleotides read TGCGCCAGCAGCCAAGATCCGGGGGCGTCGGTTGGAAACACCATATATTTT. This sequence encodes CASSQDPGASVGNTIYF.

V gene TRBV18 combines with J gene TRBJ1-5; D remains unclear. The CDR3 contains 12 residues. Trimming cost V 5 bases and J 5 bases, with 7 bases left between them. Germline loops: CDR1 KGHSH, CDR2 LQKENI. The CDR3 DNA reads as TGTGCCAGCTCATCATACGATCAGCCCCAGCATTTT. Amino acids: CASSSYDQPQHF. Full variable domain (remainder filled in from reference TRBV18 and TRBJ1-5): NAGVMQNPRHLVRRRGQEARLRCSPMKGHSHVYWYRQLPEEGLKFMVYLQKENIIDESGMPKERFSAEFPKEGPSILRIQQVVRGDSAAYFCASSSYDQPQHFGDGTRLSIL.

About this clone: This sample includes further DNA sequences coding for the same CDR3. The chain has TRBV7-3 and TRBJ2-2; 7 bases align to TRBD2. The ends lost 5 bases at V and 6 bases at J; junction bases unmatched: 3. This CDR3 region has 13 residues. The germline CDR1 and CDR2 sequences are SGHTA and FQGTGA. The CDR3 nucleotides are TGTGCCAGCAGCCCCCGGGGGGCCGGGGAGCTGTTTTTT. As protein: CASSPRGAGELFF. Variable domain in full (rest from reference TRBV7-3 and TRBJ2-2): GAGVSQTPSNKVTEKGKYVELRCDPISGHTALYWYRQSLGQGPEFLIYFQGTGAADDSGLPNDRFFAVRPEGSVSTLKIQRTERGDSAVYLCASSPRGAGELFFGEGSRLTVL.

The rearrangement links TRBV6-1 to TRBJ2-3; D gene uncertain. The CDR3 contains 12 residues. Germline V gene data show CDR1 as MNHNS and CDR2 as SASEGT. V lost 3 bases and J lost 5, with 6 bases in between. In DNA form, the CDR3 reads TGTGCCAGCAGTGAGTGGAGAGATACGCAGTATTTT. Residues: CASSEWRDTQYF.

The rearrangement links TRBV5-1 to TRBJ2-1, with TRBD2 matching over 10 bases. Germline CDR1 SGHRS, CDR2 YFSETQ. The CDR3 extends over 16 amino acids. The J segment lost 5 bases and the V segment lost 3 bases, leaving 8 bases of the junction unmatched. The CDR3 sequence is CASSYTSGIVNNEQFF. The CDR3 bases are TGCGCCAGCAGCTATACTAGCGGGATCGTGAACAATGAGCAGTTCTTC.

The chain carries TRBV5-1 and TRBJ2-5, with 10 bases lining up with TRBD2. The CDR3 length is 15 residues. V shed 3 bases, J shed 4 bases, and the junction held 6 bases outside the gene matches. Germline V gene data show CDR1 as SGHRS and CDR2 as YFSETQ. CDR3 DNA sequence: TGCGCCAGCAGCTCCCTAGCGGGAGAGTCAGAGACCCAGTACTTC. Protein product: CASSSLAGESETQYF. Using reference TRBV5-1 and TRBJ2-5 for the parts outside the CDR3, the full variable domain is KAGVTQTPRYLIKTRGQQVTLSCSPISGHRSVSWYQQTPGQGLQFLFEYFSETQRNKGNFPGRFSGRQFSNSRSEMNVSTLELGDSALYLCASSSLAGESETQYFGPGTRLLVL.

Regarding this clone: The junction does not match germline at one end; this may be a read error. The genes are TRBV7-7 and TRBJ2-5; 9 bases align to TRBD1. CDR3 size: 13 residues. The germline V gene encodes CDR1 SSHAT and CDR2 FNYEAQ (reference sequence). CDR3 protein: CASSFGTGETQYF. DNA for the CDR3: TGTGCTAGCAGCTTTGGGACAGGGGAGACCCAGTACTTC. The entire variable domain, with the rest obtained from reference TRBV7-7 and TRBJ2-5, is as follows: GAGVSQSPRYKVTKRGQDVTLRCDPISSHATLYWYQQALGQGPEFLTYFNYEAQPDKSGLPSDRFSAERPEGSISTLTIQRTEQRDSAMYRCASSFGTGETQYFGPGTRLLVL.